The 10 T cell receptor beta chains in this list originate from one sample, sequenced in a study of identical twins. MiXCR, run by TCRdb on the 5' RACE reads, gives a single entry per CDR3 protein. Of approximately 670,000 distinct CDR3 sequences in the sample, 5.5% to 6.5% are singletons; the top ten hold 1.5% to 2%. Sequenced input: naive T cells sorted from blood. Every receptor here comes from a young man in good health.

The CDR3 DNA is TGCAGCGTTGAAGAACTTGTCGGATGGCTAGCGGGAGGGCTTAACCGCGCAGATACGCAGTATTTT. Amino acid sequence: CSVEELVGWLAGGLNRADTQYF. The rearrangement joins TRBV29-1 to TRBJ2-3; 12 nucleotides agree with TRBD2. This CDR3 has 22 residues. Germline V lookup: CDR1 SQVTM, CDR2 ANQGSEA. Germline trimming cut 0 bases from V and 4 bases from J; bases unmatched to any gene: 23.

This clonotype was observed many times. V gene TRBV29-1 combines with J gene TRBJ2-1; D unresolved. Trimming took off 7 bases at V and 6 bases at J, with 22 bases between the two ends. Germline V gene data show CDR1 as SQVTM and CDR2 as ANQGSEA. The CDR3 has 15 residues. CDR3 in DNA: TGCAGCGCCCTCGCGAGTAGGTCCTTTCCCAATGAGCAGTTCTTC. Amino acid sequence: CSALASRSFPNEQFF.

The J gene is TRBJ2-1, the V gene TRBV5-5; a possible D gene is TRBD2 (5 bases). The CDR3 covers 15 residues. Germline CDR1 SGHKS, CDR2 YYEKEE (reference sequence). V lost 2 bases to trimming and J lost 5 bases, with 14 bases between them. CDR3 sequence (DNA): TGTGCCAGCAGCTTTTGGGAGAGTGGCAACAATGAGCAGTTCTTC. This translates into CASSFWESGNNEQFF.

This clonotype showed up just a few times. The V call is TRBV5-8, the J call TRBJ2-7; no clear D gene. The V end lost 5 bases, the J end lost 7 bases, and 16 bases lay between the germline ends. Germline V gives CDR1 SGHTS, CDR2 YDEGEE. This CDR3 spans 13 amino acids. The CDR3 coding sequence is TGTGCCAGCAGGGAAGACTGGGCTAGGGAGCAGTACGTC. Amino acids: CASREDWAREQYV.

This clonotype was detected many times. The chain recombines TRBV5-1 with TRBJ2-2; tentative D call: TRBD2 (5 bases). Germline-derived CDR1 and CDR2 are SGHRS and YFSETQ. The length of the CDR3 is 15 residues. Trimming stripped 0 bases from V and 6 bases from J, with 12 bases between. The CDR3 DNA is TGCGCCAGCAGCTTGGATCGGGGATGGGCCGGGGAGCTGTTTTTT. Protein product: CASSLDRGWAGELFF. The whole variable domain, filled in from reference TRBV5-1 and TRBJ2-2, reads KAGVTQTPRYLIKTRGQQVTLSCSPISGHRSVSWYQQTPGQGLQFLFEYFSETQRNKGNFPGRFSGRQFSNSRSEMNVSTLELGDSALYLCASSLDRGWAGELFFGEGSRLTVL.

About this clonotype itself: Given a much more abundant clone one base away, this may be a read error. The rearrangement uses TRBV10-3 and TRBJ2-7, with D tentatively TRBD1 (5 bases). The CDR3 runs 13 residues. Trimming shortened V by 8 bases and J by 0 bases, and 11 bases separated the two germline ends. In germline, CDR1 is ENHRY, CDR2 SYGVKD. The CDR3 region is CAIHVGLSYEQYF. CDR3 DNA: TGTGCCATCCATGTGGGGCTCTCCTACGAGCAGTACTTC.

This clonotype was seen repeatedly, ten times or more. The chain uses TRBV27 and TRBJ2-1, with 11 bases aligning to TRBD2. The CDR3 covers 19 residues. The V gene's germline CDR1 is MNHEY and CDR2 SMNVEV (reference sequence). Germline trimming cut 5 bases from V and 7 bases from J; bases unmatched to any gene: 19. The CDR3 protein is CASSPLGSGRVWVKNEQFF. The CDR3 coding sequence is TGTGCCAGCAGTCCCTTGGGTAGCGGGAGGGTCTGGGTAAAGAATGAGCAGTTCTTC.

CDR3 DNA sequence: TGTGCCAGCAGCACACGTGGACAGGGCTCCTACAATGAGCAGTTCTTC. Translation: CASSTRGQGSYNEQFF. The chain couples TRBV5-6 to TRBJ2-1, with 8 bases lining up with TRBD1. V was clipped by 4 bases and J by 0 bases; unmatched bases: 6. The CDR3 is made up of 16 amino acids. Germline CDR1 is SGHDT and CDR2 is YYEEEE.

V and J are TRBV5-1 and TRBJ2-7; D is unresolved. CDR3 length equals 13 residues. Germline CDR1 reads SGHRS; CDR2 reads YFSETQ. V lost 4 bases to trimming and J lost 6 bases, with 14 bases between them. The CDR3 region has the DNA TGCGCCAGCAGCCCGGTACCCAGCAGCGAGCAGTACGTC. Translated, it gives CASSPVPSSEQYV.

This clonotype has at least ten counts. This rearrangement joins TRBV5-1 to TRBJ2-3; unclear D gene. V was clipped by 6 bases and J by 0 bases, with 8 bases between them. The CDR3 has 13 amino acids. CDR1 and CDR2 (germline): SGHRS, YFSETQ. CDR3 DNA sequence: TGCGCCAGCATACAACCTAGCACAGATACGCAGTATTTT. This translates into CASIQPSTDTQYF.